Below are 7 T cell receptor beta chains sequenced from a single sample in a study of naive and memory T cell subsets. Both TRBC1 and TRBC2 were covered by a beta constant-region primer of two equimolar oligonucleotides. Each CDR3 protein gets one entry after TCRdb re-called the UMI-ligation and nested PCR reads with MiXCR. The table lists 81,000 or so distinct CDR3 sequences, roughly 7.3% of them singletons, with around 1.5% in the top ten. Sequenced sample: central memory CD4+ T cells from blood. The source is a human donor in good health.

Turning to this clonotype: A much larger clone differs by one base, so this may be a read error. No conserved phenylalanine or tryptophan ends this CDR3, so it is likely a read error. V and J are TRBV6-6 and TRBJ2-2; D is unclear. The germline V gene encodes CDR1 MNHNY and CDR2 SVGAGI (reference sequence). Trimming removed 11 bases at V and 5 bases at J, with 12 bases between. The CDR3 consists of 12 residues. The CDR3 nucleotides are TGTGCCTCCGGCCTAGGGACCGGGGAGCTGTTTTCT. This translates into CASGLGTGELFS.

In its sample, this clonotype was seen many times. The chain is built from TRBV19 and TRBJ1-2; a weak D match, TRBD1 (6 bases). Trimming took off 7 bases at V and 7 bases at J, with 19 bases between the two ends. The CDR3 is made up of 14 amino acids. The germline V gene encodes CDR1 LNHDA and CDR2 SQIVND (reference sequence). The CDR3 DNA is TGTGCCAGTACCGTCGACAGGAATGCGGGTGGCTACACCTTC. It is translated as CASTVDRNAGGYTF.

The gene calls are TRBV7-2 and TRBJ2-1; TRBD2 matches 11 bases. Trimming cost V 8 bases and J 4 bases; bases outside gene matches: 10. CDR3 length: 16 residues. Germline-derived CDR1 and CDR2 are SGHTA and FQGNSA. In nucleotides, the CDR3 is TGTGCCAGCCTGGGGACTAGCGGACATCGTTACAATGAGCAGTTCTTC. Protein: CASLGTSGHRYNEQFF. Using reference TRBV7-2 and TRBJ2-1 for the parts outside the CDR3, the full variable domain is GAGVSQSPSNKVTEKGKDVELRCDPISGHTALYWYRQSLGQGLEFLIYFQGNSAPDKSGLPSDRFSAERTGGSVSTLTIQRTQQEDSAVYLCASLGTSGHRYNEQFFGPGTRLTVL.

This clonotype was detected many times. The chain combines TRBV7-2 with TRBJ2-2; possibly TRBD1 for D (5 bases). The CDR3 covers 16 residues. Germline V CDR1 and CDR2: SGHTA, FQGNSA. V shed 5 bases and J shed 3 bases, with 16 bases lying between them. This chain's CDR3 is CASSTLGQTYTGELFF. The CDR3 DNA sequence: TGTGCCAGCAGCACGTTGGGGCAAACTTACACCGGGGAGCTGTTTTTT.

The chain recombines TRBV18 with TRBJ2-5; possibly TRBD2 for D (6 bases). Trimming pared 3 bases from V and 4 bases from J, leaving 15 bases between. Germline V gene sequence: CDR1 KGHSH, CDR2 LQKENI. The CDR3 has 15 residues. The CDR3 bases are TGTGCCAGCTCACCGGCCGGAGGGCGGGGAGAGACCCAGTACTTC. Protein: CASSPAGGRGETQYF.

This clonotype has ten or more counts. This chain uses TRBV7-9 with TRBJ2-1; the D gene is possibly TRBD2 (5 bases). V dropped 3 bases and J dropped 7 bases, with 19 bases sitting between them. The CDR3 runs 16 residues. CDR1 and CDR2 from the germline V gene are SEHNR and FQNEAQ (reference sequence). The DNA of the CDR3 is TGTGCCAGCAGCTTCGGTGTTAGCGCCGGCGAAAATGAGCAGTTCTTC. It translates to CASSFGVSAGENEQFF. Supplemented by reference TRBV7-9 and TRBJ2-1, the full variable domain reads DTGVSQNPRHKITKRGQNVTFRCDPISEHNRLYWYRQTLGQGPEFLTYFQNEAQLEKSRLLSDRFSAERPKGSFSTLEIQRTEQGDSAMYLCASSFGVSAGENEQFFGPGTRLTVL.

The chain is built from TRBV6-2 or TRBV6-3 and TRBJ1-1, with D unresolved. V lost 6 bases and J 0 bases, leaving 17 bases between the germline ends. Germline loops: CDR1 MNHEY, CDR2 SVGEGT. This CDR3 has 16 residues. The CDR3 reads CASSPNWEAVNTEAFF. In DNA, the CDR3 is TGTGCCAGCAGCCCGAACTGGGAGGCGGTGAACACTGAAGCTTTCTTT.